One sample yielded the 26 T cell receptor beta chains listed below, sequenced in a study of PD-1 blockade in mismatch repair-deficient tumors. Measured with immunoSEQ multiplex PCR; TCRdb has only the in-frame clones, and not every one. Here the sample spans approximately 80,000 clones, roughly 80% being singletons. The starting material was peripheral blood, obtained 44 weeks after starting pembrolizumab. The receptors were gathered from an adult with mismatch repair-deficient cancer.

The chain has TRBV7-9 and TRBJ1-2, with D unclear. V shed 2 bases and J shed 9 bases, with 10 bases lying between them. Germline-derived CDR1 and CDR2 are SEHNR and FQNEAQ (reference sequence). The CDR3 contains 12 residues. The CDR3 region has the DNA TGTGCCAGCAGCTTACCTCGAGGGAGCTACACCTTC. Amino acid sequence: CASSLPRGSYTF.

The V and J genes are TRBV7-3 and TRBJ2-6, with D perhaps TRBD2 (6 bases). V was pared by 5 bases and J by 2 bases, with 19 bases between. The CDR3 loop spans 18 amino acids. Germline V lookup: CDR1 SGHTA, CDR2 FQGTGA. For the CDR3, the DNA is TGTGCCAGCAGCCCTGTGCGGGACCCCCGGACTGGGGCCAACGTCCTGACTTTC. This codes for CASSPVRDPRTGANVLTF.

The chain couples TRBV5-1 to TRBJ2-2; D is unresolved. The CDR3 has 15 residues. Germline assignment: CDR1 SGHRS and CDR2 YFSETQ. The germline V and J ends were trimmed by 0 bases and 3 bases, with 9 bases remaining between them. Written as DNA, the CDR3 is TGCGCCAGCAGCTTGGGGGCCACGGACACCGGGGAGCTGTTTTTT. Amino acids: CASSLGATDTGELFF.

The chain combines TRBV30 with TRBJ2-7; tentatively, D is TRBD2 (6 bases). Germline V gene lookup returns CDR1 GTSNPN and CDR2 SVGIG (reference sequence). V shed 0 bases and J shed 2 bases, with 11 bases lying between them. This CDR3 spans 14 amino acids. CDR3 sequence reads: CAWSVHGGTYEQYF. CDR3 in DNA: TGTGCCTGGAGTGTACACGGGGGAACCTACGAGCAGTACTTC.

The chain uses TRBV7-8 and TRBJ1-2; 7 positions match TRBD1. V lost 0 bases and J lost 5; bases outside the gene matches: 6. Germline CDR1 reads SGHVS; CDR2 reads FQNEAQ. This CDR3 is built from 15 residues. Here the CDR3 reads CASSLAFGRGYGYTF. CDR3 sequence (DNA): TGTGCCAGCAGCTTAGCATTCGGCAGGGGGTATGGCTACACCTTC.

The rearrangement uses TRBV6-6 and TRBJ2-1; D unclear. Per the germline V gene, CDR1 is MNHNY and CDR2 is SVGAGI (reference sequence). The CDR3 consists of 13 residues. V lost 5 bases to trimming and J lost 1 base, with 6 bases between them. The CDR3 sequence is CASSVESYNEQFF. Here the CDR3 DNA reads TGTGCCAGCAGTGTAGAGTCCTACAATGAGCAGTTCTTC.

V gene TRBV6-6 combines with J gene TRBJ2-1; TRBD1 matches at 9 bases. Trimming cost V 4 bases and J 6 bases; bases outside gene matches: 10. This CDR3 contains 16 residues. In germline, CDR1 is MNHNY, CDR2 SVGAGI (reference sequence). CDR3 residues: CASSSLTGQGSNEQFF. DNA of the CDR3: TGTGCCAGCAGTTCGTTAACGGGACAGGGTTCCAATGAGCAGTTCTTC.

This chain joins TRBV11-2 and TRBJ2-2, with TRBD1 identical over 12 bases. This CDR3 is built from 16 residues. Trimming removed 10 bases from V and 2 bases from J; junction bases left unmatched: 8. Germline CDR1 is SGHAT and CDR2 is FQNNGV. This CDR3 reads CAIPGTGGSNTGELFF. In DNA form, the CDR3 reads TGTGCCATACCCGGGACAGGGGGCAGTAACACCGGGGAGCTGTTTTTT.

The chain joins TRBV7-9 to TRBJ2-7, with D possibly TRBD2 on 5 matching bases. V lost 2 bases and J 4 bases, leaving 21 bases between the germline ends. The CDR3 totals 17 residues. Germline CDR1 is SEHNR and CDR2 is FQNEAQ (reference sequence). CDR3 residues: CASSLYFWTSGEYEQYF. The DNA of the CDR3 is TGTGCCAGCAGCTTATATTTCTGGACCTCCGGGGAATACGAGCAGTACTTC.

The chain links TRBV7-3 to TRBJ2-7, with 8 nucleotides matching TRBD2. J gave up 5 bases and V 5 bases, and 8 bases lay outside the gene matches. The CDR3 is made up of 14 amino acids. Germline lookup yields CDR1 SGHTA and CDR2 FQGTGA. CDR3 sequence (DNA): TGTGCCAGCAGCCTAAGCGGGAGTGCTAACGAGCAGTACTTC. Its translation is CASSLSGSANEQYF.

The gene calls are TRBV6-5 and TRBJ1-1, with a tentative D call TRBD1 (5 bases). Germline V CDR1 and CDR2: MNHEY, SVGAGI. V shed 10 bases and J shed 1 base, with 10 bases lying between them. This CDR3 is built from 12 residues. This chain's CDR3 is CATTTGNTEAFF. In nucleotides, the CDR3 is TGTGCCACCACCACAGGGAACACTGAAGCTTTCTTT.

The V gene is TRBV11-3, the J gene TRBJ2-7, with TRBD2 matching over 11 bases. Germline V gene data show CDR1 as SGHNT and CDR2 as YENEEA. CDR3 length: 18 residues. Trimming at V came to 4 bases and at J to 3 bases, leaving 14 bases not matched to a gene. The CDR3 loop is CASSSPIAGGPPLYEQYF. The CDR3 coding sequence is TGTGCCAGCAGCTCCCCCATAGCGGGAGGGCCTCCTCTCTACGAGCAGTACTTC.

In DNA form, the CDR3 reads TGTGCCAGCAGCAACAACGGGGGTTACGAGCAGTACTTC. As protein: CASSNNGGYEQYF. The rearrangement uses TRBV7-2 and TRBJ2-7; D possibly corresponds to TRBD2 (6 bases). V dropped 5 bases and J dropped 4 bases, with 12 bases sitting between them. The CDR3 is 13 amino acids. CDR1 SGHTA and CDR2 FQGNSA come from the germline V gene.

This clone was picked up one time. This chain joins TRBV7-2 and TRBJ1-1, with D possibly being TRBD1 (5 bases). Trimming took 2 bases from V and 8 from J, leaving 18 bases between them. This CDR3 is 15 amino acids long. Germline CDR1 is SGHTA and CDR2 is FQGNSA. The CDR3 spells CASSLWLGSGTEAFF. The CDR3 DNA reads as TGTGCCAGCAGCTTATGGCTGGGGTCAGGGACCGAAGCTTTCTTT.

The genes are TRBV19 and TRBJ2-1; TRBD2 matches at 13 bases. The CDR3 extends over 20 amino acids. J gave up 0 bases and V 5 bases, and 13 bases lay outside the gene matches. The germline gives CDR1 LNHDA, CDR2 SQIVND (reference sequence). The CDR3 DNA follows: TGTGCCAGTAGTTTACGGAAAGGACTAGCGGGAGTCGGCTCCTACAATGAGCAGTTCTTC. As protein: CASSLRKGLAGVGSYNEQFF.

The chain has TRBV19 and TRBJ2-1; D is possibly TRBD2 (5 bases). The CDR3 covers 15 residues. Germline CDR1 is LNHDA and CDR2 is SQIVND (reference sequence). Trimming removed 10 bases from V and 5 bases from J, with 21 bases in between. CDR3: CATSRWKPGNNEQFF. CDR3 bases: TGTGCCACCAGTCGGTGGAAGCCGGGAAACAATGAGCAGTTCTTC.

J is TRBJ2-2 and V is TRBV30; possibly TRBD1 for D (6 bases). V was clipped by 3 bases and J by 5 bases, with 16 bases between them. Germline CDR1 reads GTSNPN; CDR2 reads SVGIG (reference sequence). The CDR3 contains 15 residues. The CDR3 DNA reads TGTGCCTGGAGGGCACCACAGGGTCGGACCGGGGAGCTGTTTTTT. Residues: CAWRAPQGRTGELFF.

This sequence joins TRBV15 and TRBJ1-1; tentatively, D is TRBD1 (5 bases). V lost 0 bases and J 13 bases, leaving 21 bases between the germline ends. Looked up from germline, CDR1 is LNHNV and CDR2 is YYDKDF (reference sequence). The CDR3 is 15 residues long. CDR3 nucleotides: TGTGCCACCAGCAGAGATGGGGGGGTAAATCTAAAAGGTTTCTTT. This translates into CATSRDGGVNLKGFF.

This clone was found once. J is TRBJ1-3 and V is TRBV9; no clear D gene. The CDR3 is 13 residues long. Trimming cost V 3 bases and J 6 bases, with 10 bases left between them. Germline V gives CDR1 SGDLS, CDR2 YYNGEE. This chain's CDR3 is CASSGRPTNTIYF. Here the CDR3 DNA reads TGTGCCAGCAGCGGGCGCCCCACAAACACCATATATTTT.

This chain joins TRBV6-5 and TRBJ2-3; 7 bases fit TRBD2. Germline V gene sequence: CDR1 MNHEY, CDR2 SVGAGI. The CDR3 is made up of 15 amino acids. Unmatched junction bases numbered 5, after V lost 5 bases and J lost 0 bases. The CDR3 bases are TGTGCCAGCAGTCTTAGCGGGTCTAGCACAGATACGCAGTATTTT. It is translated as CASSLSGSSTDTQYF.

V and J are TRBV6-6 and TRBJ2-7; 7 bases align to TRBD1. Germline V gives CDR1 MNHNY, CDR2 SVGAGI (reference sequence). V gave up 5 bases and J gave up 2 bases; unmatched junction bases: 3. This CDR3 is 13 amino acids long. CDR3 protein: CASSTGTAYEQYF. The DNA of the CDR3 is TGTGCCAGCAGTACCGGGACAGCCTACGAGCAGTACTTC.

The rearrangement uses TRBV7-8 and TRBJ1-5; 7 bases map to TRBD1. The germline gives CDR1 SGHVS, CDR2 FQNEAQ. The CDR3 is 17 residues long. Trimming removed 4 bases from V and 1 base from J; junction bases left unmatched: 10. The CDR3: CASSSKKTGNSNQPQHF. The DNA for the CDR3 is TGTGCCAGCAGCTCGAAAAAGACAGGGAACAGCAATCAGCCCCAGCATTTT. Combining the CDR3 with reference TRBV7-8 and TRBJ1-5 gives the whole variable domain GAGVSQSPRYKVAKRGQDVALRCDPISGHVSLFWYQQALGQGPEFLTYFQNEAQLDKSGLPSDRFFAERPEGSVSTLKIQRTQQEDSAVYLCASSSKKTGNSNQPQHFGDGTRLSIL.

The V and J genes are TRBV7-6 and TRBJ2-7, with TRBD2 identical over 8 bases. The germline CDR1 and CDR2 sequences are SGHVS and FNYEAQ. With 1 base clipped from V and 3 bases from J, the junction kept 5 bases outside the gene matches. The CDR3 consists of 15 residues. Here the CDR3 reads CASSLGTSSVYEQYF. The CDR3 DNA is TGTGCCAGCAGCTTAGGGACTAGCAGCGTCTACGAGCAGTACTTC.

This chain joins TRBV5-4 and TRBJ2-3; D not certain. Germline assignment: CDR1 SGHNT and CDR2 YYREEE (reference sequence). V was cut by 0 bases and J by 5 bases, with 10 bases left in between. The CDR3 spans 14 residues. This CDR3 is CASSLAVLEDTQYF. CDR3 in DNA: TGTGCCAGCAGCTTGGCAGTCCTAGAAGATACGCAGTATTTT. Looking up the rest from reference TRBV5-4 and TRBJ2-3 gives the full variable domain: ETGVTQSPTHLIKTRGQQVTLRCSSQSGHNTVSWYQQALGQGPQFIFQYYREEENGRGNFPPRFSGLQFPNYSSELNVNALELDDSALYLCASSLAVLEDTQYFGPGTRLTVL.

This clone was detected once. V and J are TRBV11-3 and TRBJ2-7; 12 nucleotides match TRBD2. The V segment lost 5 bases and the J segment 8 bases; nucleotides outside the gene matches: 7. Looked up from germline, CDR1 is SGHNT and CDR2 is YENEEA. The CDR3 consists of 14 residues. CDR3: CASSPTSGSVKQYF. The CDR3 DNA sequence: TGTGCCAGCAGCCCGACTAGCGGGAGTGTAAAGCAGTACTTC. Combining the CDR3 with reference TRBV11-3 and TRBJ2-7 gives the whole variable domain EAGVVQSPRYKIIEKKQPVAFWCNPISGHNTLYWYLQNLGQGPELLIRYENEEAVDDSQLPKDRFSAERLKGVDSTLKIQPAELGDSAVYLCASSPTSGSVKQYFGPGTRLTVT.

This sequence joins TRBV11-2 and TRBJ1-5, with TRBD1 as a possible D gene (5 bases). CDR1 is SGHAT, CDR2 FQNNGV, per germline. Trimming removed 1 base from V and 2 bases from J, with 9 bases in between. There are 15 residues in the CDR3. The CDR3 DNA follows: TGTGCCAGCAGCTTAGCAAGGGGTGGCAATCAGCCCCAGCATTTT. Translated, it gives CASSLARGGNQPQHF.